A single sample gave rise to the 4 T cell receptor beta chains below, sequenced in a study of memory CD4+ T cells and cytomegalovirus serostatus (dated by TCRdb to the late 2010s). Single viable CD3+CD4+CD8-CD45RO+ cells were sorted as memory CD4+ T cells on a FACSAria II. Libraries came from the immunoSEQ multiplex PCR assay. Drawn from immuneACCESS, this table holds only the in-frame rearrangements with V and J called that TCRdb kept. Clones are partly lost; checked studies trace under half to an unresolved V gene and leave the rest unexplained. This sample comprises about 57,000 clones, approximately 79% of them detected only once. Jointly, the top ten make up 0.65% to 0.9% of the sample. Sequences were obtained from memory CD4+ T cells from blood. The receptors here all came from an adult in good health and CMV-seronegative.

The J gene is TRBJ2-1, the V gene TRBV13, with 9 positions matching TRBD1. In germline, CDR1 is PRHDT, CDR2 FYEKMQ (reference sequence). The length of the CDR3 is 17 residues. V lost 1 base and J lost 7; bases outside the gene matches: 11. The CDR3 protein is CASSLDSRRQGGNEQFF. CDR3 sequence (DNA): TGTGCCAGCAGCTTAGATTCTAGGCGACAGGGGGGGAATGAGCAGTTCTTC.

The J gene is TRBJ2-7, the V gene TRBV7-9; no definite D call. The CDR3 sequence is 12 residues long. V was clipped by 3 bases and J by 1 base, with 4 bases between them. CDR1 and CDR2 (germline): SEHNR, FQNEAQ (reference sequence). CDR3 DNA sequence: TGTGCCAGCAGCTTTAGTTCCTACGAGCAGTACTTC. Its protein is CASSFSSYEQYF. Looking up the rest from reference TRBV7-9 and TRBJ2-7 gives the full variable domain: DTGVSQNPRHKITKRGQNVTFRCDPISEHNRLYWYRQTLGQGPEFLTYFQNEAQLEKSRLLSDRFSAERPKGSFSTLEIQRTEQGDSAMYLCASSFSSYEQYFGPGTRLTVT.

This clone has a handful of counts. The chain joins TRBV2 to TRBJ1-5; D remains unclear. Germline V gene sequence: CDR1 SNHLY, CDR2 FYNNEI. The CDR3 consists of 17 residues. V lost 4 bases and J 0 bases, leaving 16 bases between the germline ends. Here the CDR3 reads CASSVGSYLYSNQPQHF. The CDR3 nucleotides read TGTGCCAGCAGTGTCGGGTCGTACCTTTATAGCAATCAGCCCCAGCATTTT.

This sequence joins TRBV5-1 and TRBJ2-5; maybe TRBD1 (6 bases). Germline V gives CDR1 SGHRS, CDR2 YFSETQ. With 4 bases removed from V and 2 bases from J, the gap between germline ends came to 12 bases. The CDR3 is 14 amino acids. CDR3 loop: CASSPQGTQETQYF. The CDR3 DNA sequence: TGCGCCAGCAGCCCCCAGGGGACACAAGAGACCCAGTACTTC. Looking up the rest from reference TRBV5-1 and TRBJ2-5 gives the full variable domain: KAGVTQTPRYLIKTRGQQVTLSCSPISGHRSVSWYQQTPGQGLQFLFEYFSETQRNKGNFPGRFSGRQFSNSRSEMNVSTLELGDSALYLCASSPQGTQETQYFGPGTRLLVL.